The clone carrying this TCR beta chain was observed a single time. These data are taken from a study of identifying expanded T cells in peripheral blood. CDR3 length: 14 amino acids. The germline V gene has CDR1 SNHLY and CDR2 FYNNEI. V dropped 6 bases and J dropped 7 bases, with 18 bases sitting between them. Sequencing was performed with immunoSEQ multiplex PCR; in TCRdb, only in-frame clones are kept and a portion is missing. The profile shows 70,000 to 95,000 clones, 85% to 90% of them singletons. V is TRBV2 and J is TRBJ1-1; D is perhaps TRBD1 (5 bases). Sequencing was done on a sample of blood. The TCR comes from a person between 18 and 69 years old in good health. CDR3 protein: CASSLSPEQGEAFF. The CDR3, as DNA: TGTGCCAGCAGCCTTTCCCCCGAGCAGGGTGAAGCTTTCTTT.